A single sample gave rise to the 6 T cell receptor beta chains below, sequenced in a study of shared clonotypes between healthy human individuals. Using immunoSEQ multiplex PCR, the repertoire was profiled, and TCRdb retains in-frame clones only, with some absent. Found here are about 2.3 million clones, 80% to 95% of them singletons; the top ten hold 0.37%. Sequenced material: naive CD4+ T cells from PBMCs. Subset indicated: CD45RA+ positively selected. These receptors came from a man younger than 30 in good health. Some clones in this sample may be carry-over from other donors' samples.

This chain links TRBV2 with TRBJ2-7; 7 positions agree with TRBD2. V lost 7 bases and J lost 1; bases outside the gene matches: 13. The CDR3 covers 16 residues. The germline gives CDR1 SNHLY, CDR2 FYNNEI. The CDR3 sequence: CASIPTSGAGSYEQYF. CDR3 DNA sequence: TGTGCCAGCATCCCAACAAGCGGGGCGGGATCCTACGAGCAGTACTTC.

Remarks on this clone: The identical CDR3 is also encoded by other nucleotide sequences in the sample. The gene calls are TRBV18 and TRBJ1-5; D not resolved. The CDR3 consists of 13 residues. Trimming cost V 3 bases and J 3 bases, with 6 bases left between them. The germline V gene encodes CDR1 KGHSH and CDR2 LQKENI. In DNA, the CDR3 is TGTGCCAGCTCACCGGGCCTCAATCAGCCCCAGCATTTT. Encoded protein: CASSPGLNQPQHF.

As to this clone: Other DNA sequences in the same sample also yield this CDR3. The chain combines TRBV19 with TRBJ2-5, with D tentatively TRBD2 (6 bases). CDR1 is LNHDA and CDR2 is SQIVND in the germline V gene (reference sequence). This CDR3 is built from 12 residues. V lost 6 bases and J lost 4, with 9 bases in between. The CDR3 protein is CASSGGGETQYF. The CDR3, as DNA: TGTGCCAGTAGCGGGGGAGGAGAGACCCAGTACTTC.

The V and J genes are TRBV5-1 and TRBJ2-5; D perhaps matches TRBD1 (5 bases). V was shortened by 0 bases and J by 1 base, with 10 bases between the two germline ends. Germline V gives CDR1 SGHRS, CDR2 YFSETQ. This CDR3 region has 15 residues. The CDR3 loop is CASSLASQGQETQYF. CDR3 nucleotide sequence: TGCGCCAGCAGCTTGGCATCGCAGGGCCAAGAGACCCAGTACTTC.

The V call is TRBV7-2, the J call TRBJ2-3; tentatively, D is TRBD1 (5 bases). V lost 5 bases to trimming and J lost 8 bases, with 11 bases between them. The CDR3 has 12 residues. Germline values: CDR1 SGHTA, CDR2 FQGNSA. The CDR3 DNA sequence: TGTGCCAGCAGCCAAGGGGTAGCTACGCAGTATTTT. Translated, it gives CASSQGVATQYF.

The chain has TRBV10-3 and TRBJ1-1; unclear D gene. The CDR3 has 12 residues. V was shortened by 8 bases and J by 0 bases, with 7 bases between the two germline ends. Germline V gene data show CDR1 as ENHRY and CDR2 as SYGVKD. The CDR3 loop reads CAIRALNTEAFF. The CDR3 DNA reads as TGTGCCATCCGGGCACTGAACACTGAAGCTTTCTTT.